The source of this T cell receptor beta chain is a study of CXCR3-negative and CXCR3-positive naive CD8 T cells. Study findings and constraints: Diversity proved comparably high across both naive subsets and much lower in memory CD8+ cells. Cryopreserved PBMCs had partly decreased CXCR3 expression; fresh PBMCs were used in most assays.

Comments on this clonotype: Its matching antigen is unknown.

Through 5' RACE with UMI labels, the TRB cDNA libraries were prepared. TCRdb derives one entry per CDR3 protein from the 5' RACE reads, leaving out DNA. The repertoire table contains under 65,000 distinct CDR3 sequences. Under 350,000 cells per CD8+ T cell subset were flow-sorted in triplicate. The sequence was obtained from a human donor in good health. Some clones in this sample may be carry-over from other donors' samples. The material sequenced was memory CD8+ T cells from blood.

CDR3 in amino acids: CAEQGLASNYGYTF. This rearrangement joins TRBV7-9 to TRBJ1-2; TCRdb designates TRBD1, a call that cannot be tested without DNA. Germline CDR1 is SEHNR and CDR2 is FQNEAQ (reference sequence). The CDR3 is 14 residues long. Full variable domain (remainder filled in from reference TRBV7-9 and TRBJ1-2): DTGVSQNPRHKITKRGQNVTFRCDPISEHNRLYWYRQTLGQGPEFLTYFQNEAQLEKSRLLSDRFSAERPKGSFSTLEIQRTEQGDSAMYLCAEQGLASNYGYTFGSGTRLTVV.